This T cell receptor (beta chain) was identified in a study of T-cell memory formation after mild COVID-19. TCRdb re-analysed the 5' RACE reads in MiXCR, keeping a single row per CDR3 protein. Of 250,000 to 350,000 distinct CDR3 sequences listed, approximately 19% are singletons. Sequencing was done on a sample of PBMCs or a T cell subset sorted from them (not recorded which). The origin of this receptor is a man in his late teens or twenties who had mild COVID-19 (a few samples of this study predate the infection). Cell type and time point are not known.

CDR3 sequence reads: CARNTEAFF. The CDR3 region has the DNA TGCGCACGAAACACTGAAGCTTTCTTT. The rearrangement uses TRBV4-3 and TRBJ1-1; D is ambiguous. The CDR3 spans 9 residues. Germline V gives CDR1 LGHNA, CDR2 YSLEER.